The 26 T cell receptor beta chains given below trace back to one sample, sequenced in a study of cytomegalovirus exposure and HLA in healthy donors. Sequencing was performed with immunoSEQ multiplex PCR; in TCRdb, only in-frame clones are kept and a portion is missing. Found here are roughly 50,000 clones, over 85% of them singletons; the top ten hold roughly 8.4%. The specimen was PBMCs. Receptors originate from a woman between 18 and 29 years old in good health and CMV-seropositive.

This clone was found once. The CDR3: CASIIQGQGVETQYF. The CDR3 DNA follows: TGTGCCAGCATCATACAGGGACAGGGCGTAGAGACCCAGTACTTC. The chain uses TRBV6-1 and TRBJ2-5; 9 bases line up with TRBD1. CDR1 and CDR2 from the germline V gene are MNHNS and SASEGT. Losses at the gene ends were 7 bases for V and 4 bases for J; bases not matched to a gene: 10. The CDR3 is 15 amino acids.

The rearrangement uses TRBV28 and TRBJ2-2; TRBD1 is a possible D gene (5 bases). V was clipped by 4 bases and J by 4 bases, with 10 bases between them. Per the germline V gene, CDR1 is MDHEN and CDR2 is SYDVKM. The CDR3 covers 14 residues. The CDR3 DNA sequence: TGTGCCAGCAGTTACCTTCAGGGCACCGGGGAGCTGTTTTTT. It codes for CASSYLQGTGELFF.

This clone was detected only once. The chain carries TRBV29-1 and TRBJ2-5; D perhaps matches TRBD2 (5 bases). The CDR3 spans 14 residues. The germline V gene encodes CDR1 SQVTM and CDR2 ANQGSEA. Trimming shortened V by 3 bases and J by 5 bases, and 16 bases separated the two germline ends. CDR3 protein: CSVDGPKSGETQYF. The CDR3 coding sequence is TGCAGCGTTGACGGACCCAAGTCGGGGGAGACCCAGTACTTC.

The chain recombines TRBV6-6 with TRBJ2-1; a weak D match, TRBD1 (7 bases). The germline V and J ends were trimmed by 5 bases and 2 bases, with 13 bases remaining between them. The CDR3 totals 15 residues. The germline V gene has CDR1 MNHNY and CDR2 SVGAGI (reference sequence). CDR3 region: CASSKPGGTYNEQFF. In DNA form, the CDR3 reads TGTGCCAGCAGTAAACCAGGGGGGACCTACAATGAGCAGTTCTTC.

This clone was recorded only once. The chain carries TRBV4-1 and TRBJ1-5; TRBD1 is a possible D gene (6 bases). V lost 3 bases to trimming and J lost 3 bases, with 21 bases between them. CDR3 length equals 18 residues. Germline values: CDR1 MGHRA, CDR2 YSYEKL. The CDR3 region is CASSQKPRQAVINQPQHF. The CDR3 DNA reads as TGCGCCAGCAGCCAGAAACCCCGACAGGCGGTGATCAATCAGCCCCAGCATTTT.

This clone was detected once. The chain recombines TRBV5-1 with TRBJ1-2; TRBD1 is a possible D gene (6 bases). The V end lost 0 bases, the J end lost 10 bases, and 19 bases lay between the germline ends. Germline CDR1 SGHRS, CDR2 YFSETQ. The CDR3 totals 15 residues. CDR3 sequence (DNA): TGCGCCAGCAGCTTGGGGCGGGGGGCCCGGCTAAACTACACCTTC. It codes for CASSLGRGARLNYTF.

This chain uses TRBV2 with TRBJ1-3; a possible D gene is TRBD1 (6 bases). This CDR3 spans 13 amino acids. Germline lookup yields CDR1 SNHLY and CDR2 FYNNEI. V lost 5 bases to trimming and J lost 2 bases, with 7 bases between them. The CDR3 region has the DNA TGTGCCAGCAGTCAGGGGACTGGAAACACCATATATTTT. This codes for CASSQGTGNTIYF.

The V gene is TRBV9, the J gene TRBJ2-3; 9 positions agree with TRBD2. Trimming at V came to 0 bases and at J to 2 bases, leaving 7 bases not matched to a gene. The CDR3 loop spans 17 amino acids. Germline loops: CDR1 SGDLS, CDR2 YYNGEE. CDR3 region: CASSVDPAGGLTDTQYF. DNA of the CDR3: TGTGCCAGCAGCGTAGATCCAGCGGGGGGCCTCACAGATACGCAGTATTTT.

The genes are TRBV29-1 and TRBJ2-3; 9 bases map to TRBD1. Trimming removed 3 bases from V and 1 base from J; junction bases left unmatched: 5. The CDR3 contains 15 residues. Germline-derived CDR1 and CDR2 are SQVTM and ANQGSEA. Written as DNA, the CDR3 is TGCAGCGTTGACCACCGGGACAGGGGCACAGATACGCAGTATTTT. This sequence encodes CSVDHRDRGTDTQYF.

This chain uses TRBV5-4 with TRBJ2-2; D might be TRBD2 (5 bases). The CDR3 totals 17 residues. Trimming took 4 bases from V and 1 from J, leaving 17 bases between them. Germline V gives CDR1 SGHNT, CDR2 YYREEE (reference sequence). CDR3 amino acids: CASSRPGIQENTGELFF. The DNA for the CDR3 is TGTGCCAGCAGCCGTCCCGGGATTCAAGAGAACACCGGGGAGCTGTTTTTT.

V is TRBV5-1 and J is TRBJ2-3; 10 nucleotides agree with TRBD1. The V gene's germline CDR1 is SGHRS and CDR2 YFSETQ. CDR3 length equals 18 residues. Trimming took 2 bases from V and 5 from J; bases not matched to a gene: 14. Here the CDR3 DNA reads TGCGCCAGCAGCTTTCTGAAGGTCGACAGGGGGCTAGTAGATACGCAGTATTTT. This encodes CASSFLKVDRGLVDTQYF. The complete variable domain, with remaining parts taken from reference TRBV5-1 and TRBJ2-3, reads KAGVTQTPRYLIKTRGQQVTLSCSPISGHRSVSWYQQTPGQGLQFLFEYFSETQRNKGNFPGRFSGRQFSNSRSEMNVSTLELGDSALYLCASSFLKVDRGLVDTQYFGPGTRLTVL.

The rearrangement joins TRBV5-1 to TRBJ2-7; tentative D call: TRBD2 (5 bases). The germline CDR1 and CDR2 sequences are SGHRS and YFSETQ. This CDR3 region has 14 residues. V was trimmed by 2 bases and J by 0 bases, leaving 9 bases between them. The CDR3 DNA follows: TGCGCCAGCAGCTTAACGGGGAGCTCCTACGAGCAGTACTTC. Translation: CASSLTGSSYEQYF.

The V and J genes are TRBV28 and TRBJ2-1, with D tentatively TRBD2 (6 bases). From germline, CDR1 is MDHEN and CDR2 SYDVKM. The CDR3 contains 16 residues. With 2 bases removed from V and 5 bases from J, the gap between germline ends came to 16 bases. The CDR3 here is CASSLEVLGRNNEQFF. In DNA form, the CDR3 reads TGTGCCAGCAGTTTAGAGGTTTTGGGGAGGAACAATGAGCAGTTCTTC.

This sequence joins TRBV5-1 and TRBJ2-1, with D hard to call. CDR1 and CDR2 from the germline V gene are SGHRS and YFSETQ. Between the trimmed V and J ends, which lost 4 bases and 8 bases, there was a span of 10 bases. The CDR3 extends over 12 amino acids. The CDR3 DNA is TGCGCCAGCAGCAAAAGTTCGGATGAGCAGTTCTTC. This sequence encodes CASSKSSDEQFF.

The chain uses TRBV2 and TRBJ1-3; D perhaps matches TRBD1 (6 bases). V gave up 6 bases and J gave up 2 bases, with 11 bases separating them. Germline loops: CDR1 SNHLY, CDR2 FYNNEI. The CDR3 length is 14 residues. CDR3 nucleotide sequence: TGTGCCAGCAGGAGGGGGGGGACTGGAAACACCATATATTTT. Its protein is CASRRGGTGNTIYF.

V usage is TRBV28 and J usage is TRBJ1-1; D unclear. Germline lookup yields CDR1 MDHEN and CDR2 SYDVKM. CDR3 length: 16 residues. Deletions cut 2 bases from V and 4 bases from J, with 17 bases between. In DNA form, the CDR3 reads TGTGCCAGCAGTTTACGCCAAACTCAGGTTTTCACTGAAGCTTTCTTT. Protein sequence: CASSLRQTQVFTEAFF.

The chain uses TRBV18 and TRBJ2-3; TRBD2 might be the D (6 bases). Trimming took off 7 bases at V and 0 bases at J, with 11 bases between the two ends. This CDR3 contains 14 residues. The germline CDR1 and CDR2 sequences are KGHSH and LQKENI. In DNA form, the CDR3 reads TGTGCCAGCTGGGATAGCGGAAGCACAGATACGCAGTATTTT. Protein: CASWDSGSTDTQYF.

This sequence joins TRBV6-6 and TRBJ1-2, with TRBD1 as a possible D gene (6 bases). V gave up 6 bases and J gave up 3 bases, with 14 bases separating them. The CDR3 loop spans 14 amino acids. CDR1 and CDR2 from the germline V gene are MNHNY and SVGAGI (reference sequence). CDR3 DNA: TGTGCCAGCAGCCCACAGGGACGCCACTATGGCTACACCTTC. Encoded protein: CASSPQGRHYGYTF.

V and J are TRBV6-5 and TRBJ1-2; 7 positions match TRBD1. The CDR3 extends over 13 amino acids. From germline, CDR1 is MNHEY and CDR2 SVGAGI. The V segment lost 6 bases and the J segment 4 bases; nucleotides outside the gene matches: 5. In DNA, the CDR3 is TGTGCCAGCAGCTACGGGACAGTCTATGGCTACACCTTC. Its translation: CASSYGTVYGYTF.

The rearrangement links TRBV5-1 to TRBJ2-1; 12 bases fit TRBD2. CDR3 length: 18 residues. The germline gives CDR1 SGHRS, CDR2 YFSETQ. J was trimmed by 0 bases and V by 2 bases; bases with no gene match: 6. CDR3 in amino acids: CASSFTSGGRSSYNEQFF. Here the CDR3 DNA reads TGCGCCAGCAGCTTTACTAGCGGGGGGCGGAGCTCCTACAATGAGCAGTTCTTC. The entire variable domain, with the rest obtained from reference TRBV5-1 and TRBJ2-1, is as follows: KAGVTQTPRYLIKTRGQQVTLSCSPISGHRSVSWYQQTPGQGLQFLFEYFSETQRNKGNFPGRFSGRQFSNSRSEMNVSTLELGDSALYLCASSFTSGGRSSYNEQFFGPGTRLTVL.

To note about this clone: In the same sample, other DNA sequences code for this CDR3. V usage is TRBV7-9 and J usage is TRBJ2-3; D is uncertain. The CDR3 is 13 residues long. Germline lookup yields CDR1 SEHNR and CDR2 FQNEAQ (reference sequence). Trimming took 4 bases from V and 0 from J, leaving 5 bases between them. CDR3 in DNA: TGTGCCAGCAGCTCTCCTAGCACAGATACGCAGTATTTT. As protein: CASSSPSTDTQYF.

The chain has TRBV7-3 and TRBJ2-7; TRBD1 is a possible D gene (5 bases). This CDR3 spans 13 amino acids. V shed 5 bases and J shed 6 bases, with 14 bases lying between them. Per germline, CDR1 SGHTA and CDR2 FQGTGA. The DNA for the CDR3 is TGTGCCAGCAGCACGGACAATTCGGGCGAGCAGTACTTC. It is translated as CASSTDNSGEQYF.

This chain uses TRBV2 with TRBJ2-1; D possibly corresponds to TRBD1 (5 bases). Trimming removed 6 bases at V and 8 bases at J, with 26 bases between. This CDR3 is built from 17 residues. Germline V lookup: CDR1 SNHLY, CDR2 FYNNEI. DNA of the CDR3: TGTGCCAGCAGCCACTCCCCTATGACAAGGGGCGCAGATGAGCAGTTCTTC. Protein product: CASSHSPMTRGADEQFF.

V usage is TRBV14 and J usage is TRBJ1-1, with 9 bases aligning to TRBD1. Germline V gene sequence: CDR1 SGHDN, CDR2 FVKESK. V gave up 3 bases and J gave up 0 bases; unmatched junction bases: 5. The CDR3 loop spans 16 amino acids. CDR3 sequence reads: CASSQSGQGLNTEAFF. The CDR3 DNA sequence: TGTGCCAGCAGCCAGTCCGGACAGGGGTTGAACACTGAAGCTTTCTTT.

The genes are TRBV5-1 and TRBJ2-3; TRBD2 agrees at 13 bases. The CDR3 has 16 residues. Per the germline V gene, CDR1 is SGHRS and CDR2 is YFSETQ. The junction had 3 bases not matched to a gene; V was cut back by 0 bases and J by 5 bases. CDR3 DNA: TGCGCCAGCAGCTTGGCCGGACTAGCGGGGGTAGATACGCAGTATTTT. Its protein product is CASSLAGLAGVDTQYF.

This clone is medium-sized within its sample. The rearrangement joins TRBV13 to TRBJ2-3, with 13 positions matching TRBD2. Trimming cost V 2 bases and J 4 bases; bases outside gene matches: 6. The CDR3 consists of 17 residues. CDR1 PRHDT and CDR2 FYEKMQ come from the germline V gene (reference sequence). The CDR3 protein is CASSLWGTSGDADTQYF. The CDR3 bases are TGTGCCAGCAGCTTATGGGGGACTAGCGGGGATGCAGATACGCAGTATTTT.